The 29 T cell receptor beta chains in this list originate from one sample, sequenced in a study of CD8 T cells in Susac syndrome. Reverse transcription of roughly 0.5 to 1 ug RNA was carried out with random hexamers. One entry per CDR3 protein, called by TCRdb with MiXCR from the immunoSEQ multiplex PCR reads. The data contain more than 85,000 distinct CDR3 sequences, 85% to 95% of them singletons. The sample taken for sequencing was CD4+ T cells from PBMCs. These receptors were taken from a human donor with Susac syndrome.

This clonotype has just one count. This chain links TRBV12-3 or TRBV12-4 with TRBJ1-2; D unresolved. The CDR3 loop spans 11 amino acids. The V gene lost 5 bases and the J gene lost 7 bases, with 8 bases spanning the gap. The CDR3 region has the DNA TGTGCCAGCAGTGGGTCAGGTGGCTACACCTTC. It yields the protein CASSGSGGYTF.

The CDR3 nucleotides are TGTGCCAGCAGCGCAAGCCTCTCCGCTGGGGCCAACGTCCTGACTTTC. Its protein product is CASSASLSAGANVLTF. V is TRBV3-1 and J is TRBJ2-6; D is unclear. Between the trimmed V and J ends, which lost 5 bases and 2 bases, there was a span of 13 bases. Germline lookup yields CDR1 LGHDT and CDR2 YNNKEL (reference sequence). The CDR3 is 16 amino acids.

This clonotype appeared a few times. The chain joins TRBV13 to TRBJ2-3; possibly TRBD1 or TRBD2 for D (5 bases each). Trimming removed 3 bases at V and 2 bases at J, with 6 bases between. The CDR3 totals 13 residues. From germline, CDR1 is PRHDT and CDR2 FYEKMQ (reference sequence). The CDR3 nucleotides read TGTGCCAGCAGCTTGGGGACCACAGATACGCAGTATTTT. Protein: CASSLGTTDTQYF. The variable domain in full, completed from reference TRBV13 and TRBJ2-3, reads AAGVIQSPRHLIKEKRETATLKCYPIPRHDTVYWYQQGPGQDPQFLISFYEKMQSDKGSIPDRFSAQQFSDYHSELNMSSLELGDSALYFCASSLGTTDTQYFGPGTRLTVL.

The V gene is TRBV11-2, the J gene TRBJ1-1; 10 bases are a match to TRBD1. The CDR3 sequence is 13 residues long. The V and J ends lost 6 bases and 5 bases, in that order; junction bases with no gene match: 3. Germline V lookup: CDR1 SGHAT, CDR2 FQNNGV. CDR3 in amino acids: CASSRDRGTEAFF. The DNA for the CDR3 is TGTGCCAGCAGTCGGGACAGGGGTACTGAAGCTTTCTTT.

This chain joins TRBV14 and TRBJ1-4; 7 bases align to TRBD1. Germline V gene data show CDR1 as SGHDN and CDR2 as FVKESK. The J segment lost 4 bases and the V segment lost 7 bases, leaving 3 bases of the junction unmatched. CDR3 length equals 13 residues. CDR3 loop: CASKTGLNEKLFF. The DNA for the CDR3 is TGTGCCAGCAAGACAGGGCTTAATGAAAAACTGTTTTTT.

The rearrangement joins TRBV18 to TRBJ2-5, with no clear D. This CDR3 region has 13 residues. The V gene lost 3 bases and the J gene lost 2 bases, with 7 bases spanning the gap. From germline, CDR1 is KGHSH and CDR2 LQKENI. The CDR3 region has the DNA TGTGCCAGCTCACCGGGCGCTCAAGAGACCCAGTACTTC. Residues: CASSPGAQETQYF.

CDR3 amino acids: CASRRQGVSYNEQFF. The CDR3, as DNA: TGTGCCAGCAGGAGGCAGGGGGTTTCCTACAATGAGCAGTTCTTC. The V and J genes are TRBV4-2 and TRBJ2-1; 7 nucleotides match TRBD1. CDR3 length: 15 residues. V lost 6 bases, J lost 1 base, and 6 bases stayed unmatched. Per the germline V gene, CDR1 is LGHNA and CDR2 is YNFKEQ.

The rearrangement joins TRBV20-1 to TRBJ2-3; tentative D call: TRBD2 (6 bases). V was trimmed by 5 bases and J by 0 bases, leaving 15 bases between them. Germline-derived CDR1 and CDR2 are DFQATT and SNEGSKA (reference sequence). There are 15 residues in the CDR3. The CDR3 loop is CSASLGTLSTDTQYF. The CDR3 nucleotides are TGCAGTGCTTCACTAGGGACTCTAAGCACAGATACGCAGTATTTT.

The chain uses TRBV5-6 and TRBJ1-5; 8 bases are shared with TRBD1. Germline V lookup: CDR1 SGHDT, CDR2 YYEEEE. V was clipped by 4 bases and J by 3 bases; unmatched bases: 9. The CDR3 totals 16 residues. The CDR3 region is CASSPRQGANNQPQHF. CDR3 nucleotides: TGTGCCAGCAGCCCACGTCAGGGGGCCAACAATCAGCCCCAGCATTTT. Full variable domain (outside the CDR3, taken from reference TRBV5-6 and TRBJ1-5): DAGVTQSPTHLIKTRGQQVTLRCSPKSGHDTVSWYQQALGQGPQFIFQYYEEEERQRGNFPDRFSGHQFPNYSSELNVNALLLGDSALYLCASSPRQGANNQPQHFGDGTRLSIL.

The chain employs TRBV27 and TRBJ2-3, with unresolved D. The CDR3 contains 15 residues. In germline, CDR1 is MNHEY, CDR2 SMNVEV (reference sequence). V shed 10 bases and J shed 2 bases, with 19 bases lying between them. The CDR3 here is CATFSLWPLTDTQYF. CDR3 sequence (DNA): TGTGCCACCTTCTCCCTCTGGCCACTCACAGATACGCAGTATTTT.

The chain couples TRBV7-9 to TRBJ2-7; D gene unclear. Germline assignment: CDR1 SEHNR and CDR2 FQNEAQ (reference sequence). The CDR3 totals 14 residues. The ends were cut back, 0 bases at V and 1 base at J, with 7 bases in the middle. The CDR3 loop reads CASSLAGLSYEQYF. The CDR3 DNA follows: TGTGCCAGCAGCTTAGCCGGGCTATCCTACGAGCAGTACTTC.

DNA of the CDR3: TGTGCCAGCAGTTTATCAATCAGAAGCATTCAGTACTTC. It codes for CASSLSIRSIQYF. The genes are TRBV27 and TRBJ2-4; D gene ambiguous. Trimming removed 0 bases at V and 9 bases at J, with 9 bases between. Germline V gives CDR1 MNHEY, CDR2 SMNVEV (reference sequence). The CDR3 is 13 residues long.

This clonotype is a singleton in its sample. The chain recombines TRBV3-1 with TRBJ1-1; a possible D gene is TRBD1 (5 bases). Germline-derived CDR1 and CDR2 are LGHDT and YNNKEL (reference sequence). The CDR3 loop spans 14 amino acids. V was pared by 1 base and J by 7 bases, with 13 bases between. CDR3 DNA sequence: TGTGCCAGCAGCCAAGCGCACCGGGGGAATGAAGCTTTCTTT. The encoded protein is CASSQAHRGNEAFF.

This CDR3 is CASSGGGTGWQEQYF. The CDR3 DNA is TGTGCCAGCAGCGGCGGAGGGACAGGGTGGCAAGAGCAGTACTTC. The chain couples TRBV9 to TRBJ2-7, with 9 bases fitting TRBD1. Unmatched junction bases numbered 11, after V lost 3 bases and J lost 7 bases. Germline-derived CDR1 and CDR2 are SGDLS and YYNGEE. The CDR3 covers 15 residues. The full variable domain, with the rest looked up from reference TRBV9 and TRBJ2-7, is DSGVTQTPKHLITATGQRVTLRCSPRSGDLSVYWYQQSLDQGLQFLIQYYNGEERAKGNILERFSAQQFPDLHSELNLSSLELGDSALYFCASSGGGTGWQEQYFGPGTRLTVT.

The chain carries TRBV29-1 and TRBJ2-7; D uncertain. CDR1 is SQVTM and CDR2 is ANQGSEA in the germline V gene. Trimming left V 5 bases short and J 0 bases short, with 8 bases between. The CDR3 totals 12 residues. CDR3 sequence reads: CSVKGISYEQYF. CDR3 in DNA: TGCAGCGTTAAGGGCATCTCCTACGAGCAGTACTTC.

This clonotype is a singleton in its sample. The chain is built from TRBV5-1 and TRBJ2-7; 8 nucleotides line up with TRBD1. With V trimmed by 2 bases and J by 5 bases, 12 bases remained unmatched. The CDR3 length is 16 residues. CDR1 and CDR2 (germline): SGHRS, YFSETQ. DNA of the CDR3: TGCGCCAGCAGCTTCGTACAGGGGGAGGTGAGAAACGAGCAGTACTTC. Translated: CASSFVQGEVRNEQYF.

This sequence joins TRBV7-2 and TRBJ2-5, with D possibly matching TRBD2 (7 bases). Germline V CDR1 and CDR2: SGHTA, FQGNSA. Trimming cost V 3 bases and J 5 bases, with 22 bases left between them. The CDR3 totals 17 residues. CDR3 sequence: CASSFSLRGGPGETQYF. The CDR3 DNA reads as TGTGCCAGCAGCTTTAGCCTCAGGGGAGGGCCGGGGGAGACCCAGTACTTC. The variable domain in full, completed from reference TRBV7-2 and TRBJ2-5, reads GAGVSQSPSNKVTEKGKDVELRCDPISGHTALYWYRQSLGQGLEFLIYFQGNSAPDKSGLPSDRFSAERTGGSVSTLTIQRTQQEDSAVYLCASSFSLRGGPGETQYFGPGTRLLVL.

V usage is TRBV5-6 and J usage is TRBJ2-5; tentatively, D is TRBD1 (5 bases). Per germline, CDR1 SGHDT and CDR2 YYEEEE. The CDR3 length is 15 residues. The V and J ends lost 4 bases and 2 bases respectively, with 15 bases between them. The CDR3: CASSLERGTQETQYF. CDR3 nucleotides: TGTGCCAGCAGCCTCGAAAGGGGCACTCAAGAGACCCAGTACTTC.

V gene TRBV6-5 combines with J gene TRBJ1-6; possibly TRBD1 for D (6 bases). V gave up 2 bases and J gave up 8 bases, with 13 bases separating them. The CDR3 covers 15 residues. In germline, CDR1 is MNHEY, CDR2 SVGAGI. CDR3 sequence reads: CASSYRDRTDSPLHF. CDR3 DNA: TGTGCCAGCAGTTACCGAGACAGGACAGATTCACCCCTCCACTTT.

This clonotype has only a few counts. The chain links TRBV12-3 or TRBV12-4 to TRBJ1-1; tentative D call: TRBD1 (5 bases). With 5 bases removed from V and 1 base from J, the gap between germline ends came to 5 bases. CDR3 length: 12 residues. CDR3 coding DNA: TGTGCCAGCAGTCAGGGGAACACTGAAGCTTTCTTT. As protein: CASSQGNTEAFF.

The V gene is TRBV15, the J gene TRBJ2-3; TRBD1 agrees at 11 bases. CDR1 is LNHNV, CDR2 YYDKDF, per germline (reference sequence). Trimming cost V 7 bases and J 5 bases; bases outside gene matches: 8. The CDR3 loop spans 15 amino acids. The CDR3 loop reads CATTSDRGRGDTQYF. CDR3 in DNA: TGTGCCACCACCTCGGACAGGGGGCGAGGAGATACGCAGTATTTT. The full variable domain, rest sourced from reference TRBV15 and TRBJ2-3, is DAMVIQNPRYQVTQFGKPVTLSCSQTLNHNVMYWYQQKSSQAPKLLFHYYDKDFNNEADTPDNFQSRRPNTSFCFLDIRSPGLGDTAMYLCATTSDRGRGDTQYFGPGTRLTVL.

This chain joins TRBV3-1 and TRBJ2-1; 8 nucleotides align to TRBD1. The CDR3 extends over 12 amino acids. Losses at the gene ends were 5 bases for V and 11 bases for J; bases not matched to a gene: 5. The germline CDR1 and CDR2 sequences are LGHDT and YNNKEL (reference sequence). CDR3 region: CASSSGQGKQFF. The CDR3, as DNA: TGTGCCAGCAGCTCCGGACAGGGTAAGCAGTTCTTC.

This CDR3 is CSVLGIRETQYF. Here the CDR3 DNA reads TGCAGCGTTCTAGGGATTCGGGAGACCCAGTACTTC. The J gene is TRBJ2-5, the V gene TRBV29-1; D is undetermined. CDR3 length equals 12 residues. Germline V CDR1 and CDR2: SQVTM, ANQGSEA. V dropped 5 bases and J dropped 5 bases, with 12 bases sitting between them.

This rearrangement joins TRBV10-3 to TRBJ2-7; the D is unclear. V was trimmed by 2 bases and J by 1 base, leaving 3 bases between them. The CDR3 extends over 12 amino acids. The germline V gene has CDR1 ENHRY and CDR2 SYGVKD. The CDR3 DNA reads TGTGCCATCAGTGAGCAGTCCTACGAGCAGTACTTC. Translated: CAISEQSYEQYF.

The chain links TRBV30 to TRBJ1-6; 7 nucleotides match TRBD1. The CDR3 sequence is 14 residues long. V lost 2 bases to trimming and J lost 9 bases; unmatched junction nucleotides: 7. The germline gives CDR1 GTSNPN, CDR2 SVGIG (reference sequence). The CDR3 nucleotides read TGTGCCTGGAGTCTTCAGGGGGGGAGTTCACCCCTCCACTTT. Translation: CAWSLQGGSSPLHF.

This chain joins TRBV30 and TRBJ2-1; D is undetermined. V lost 2 bases to trimming and J lost 6 bases, with 8 bases between them. The CDR3 covers 12 residues. The germline gives CDR1 GTSNPN, CDR2 SVGIG (reference sequence). CDR3 loop: CAWSPSVNEQFF. CDR3 DNA: TGTGCCTGGAGTCCATCAGTCAATGAGCAGTTCTTC.

The chain has TRBV3-1 and TRBJ1-6, with D possibly TRBD1 on 6 matching bases. Per germline, CDR1 LGHDT and CDR2 YNNKEL (reference sequence). V lost 4 bases, J lost 7 bases, and 14 bases lay in between. The CDR3 runs 15 residues. Here the CDR3 reads CASSRMDSPNSPLHF. CDR3 DNA: TGTGCCAGCAGCCGGATGGACAGTCCGAATTCACCCCTCCACTTT.

Only one count was recorded for this clonotype. The CDR3 region is CSARDRRGGAYEQYF. CDR3 DNA: TGCAGTGCTAGAGATCGGCGCGGGGGGGCGTACGAGCAGTACTTC. This chain joins TRBV20-1 and TRBJ2-7, with 9 bases fitting TRBD2. Germline V gene data show CDR1 as DFQATT and CDR2 as SNEGSKA (reference sequence). CDR3 length equals 15 residues. The V and J ends lost 0 bases and 4 bases, in that order; junction bases with no gene match: 7.

This chain links TRBV15 with TRBJ2-5; perhaps D is TRBD1 or TRBD2 (6 bases each). CDR1 and CDR2 (germline): LNHNV, YYDKDF (reference sequence). Trimming took 0 bases from V and 1 from J, leaving 9 bases between them. The CDR3 consists of 15 residues. DNA of the CDR3: TGTGCCACCAGCAGAGATCGGGGGCCCCAAGAGACCCAGTACTTC. Translating gives CATSRDRGPQETQYF.